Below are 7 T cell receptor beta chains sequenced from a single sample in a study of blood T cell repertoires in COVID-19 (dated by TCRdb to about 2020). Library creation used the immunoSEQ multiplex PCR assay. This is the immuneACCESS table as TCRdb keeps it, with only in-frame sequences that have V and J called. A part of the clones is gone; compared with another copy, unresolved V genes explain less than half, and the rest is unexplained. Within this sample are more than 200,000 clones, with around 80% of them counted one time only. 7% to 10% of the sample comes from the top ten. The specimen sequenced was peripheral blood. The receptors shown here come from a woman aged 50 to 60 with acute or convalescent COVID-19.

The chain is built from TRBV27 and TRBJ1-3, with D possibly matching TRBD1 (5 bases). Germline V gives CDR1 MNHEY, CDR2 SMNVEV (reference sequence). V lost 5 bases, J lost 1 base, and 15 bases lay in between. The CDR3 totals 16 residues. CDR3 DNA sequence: TGTGCCAGCAGTCCGGAGACAGCTCTGTCTGGAAACACCATATATTTT. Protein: CASSPETALSGNTIYF.

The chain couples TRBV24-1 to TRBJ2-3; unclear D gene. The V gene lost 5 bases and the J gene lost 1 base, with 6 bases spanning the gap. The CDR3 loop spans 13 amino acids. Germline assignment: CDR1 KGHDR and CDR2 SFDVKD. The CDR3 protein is CATSVGGTDTQYF. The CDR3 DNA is TGTGCCACCAGTGTGGGCGGCACAGATACGCAGTATTTT.

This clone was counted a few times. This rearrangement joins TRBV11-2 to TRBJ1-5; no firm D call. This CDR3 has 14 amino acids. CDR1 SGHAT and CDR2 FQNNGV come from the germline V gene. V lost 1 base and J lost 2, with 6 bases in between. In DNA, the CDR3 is TGTGCCAGCAGCTTAGGACGGGGCAATCAGCCCCAGCATTTT. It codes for CASSLGRGNQPQHF.

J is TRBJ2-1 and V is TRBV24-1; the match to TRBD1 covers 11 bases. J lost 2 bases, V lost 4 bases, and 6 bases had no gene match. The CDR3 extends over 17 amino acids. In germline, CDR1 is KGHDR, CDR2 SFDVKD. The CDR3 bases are TGTGCCACCAGTGACTACCCGGGACAGGGGGCCTACAATGAGCAGTTCTTC. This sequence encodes CATSDYPGQGAYNEQFF.

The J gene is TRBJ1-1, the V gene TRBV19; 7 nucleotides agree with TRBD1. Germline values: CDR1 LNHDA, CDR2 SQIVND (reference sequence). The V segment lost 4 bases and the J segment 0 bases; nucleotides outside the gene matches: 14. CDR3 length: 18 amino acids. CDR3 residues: CASSKGEAQGWMNTEAFF. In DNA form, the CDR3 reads TGTGCCAGTAGTAAAGGGGAAGCACAGGGGTGGATGAACACTGAAGCTTTCTTT.

The DNA of the CDR3 is TGTGCCAGCAGTTACTCCACAGGGCCCGGGGAGCTGTTTTTT. It encodes CASSYSTGPGELFF. This rearrangement joins TRBV6-5 to TRBJ2-2, with D possibly being TRBD1 (6 bases). Trimming shortened V by 0 bases and J by 6 bases, and 8 bases separated the two germline ends. The CDR3 has 14 amino acids. Germline CDR1 and CDR2: MNHEY and SVGAGI.

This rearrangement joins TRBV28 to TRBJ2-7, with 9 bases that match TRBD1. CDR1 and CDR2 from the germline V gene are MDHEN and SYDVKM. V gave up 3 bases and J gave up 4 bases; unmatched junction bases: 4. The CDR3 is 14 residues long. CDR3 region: CASSFWDRVYEQYF. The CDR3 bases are TGTGCCAGCAGTTTCTGGGACAGGGTTTACGAGCAGTACTTC.